This TCR beta chain was sequenced in a study of T cells after yellow fever vaccination. Study observations and caveats: Contaminating bulk clonotypes could be abundant in FACS-sorted repertoires. Compared with primary, the secondary response was weaker and peaked at day 5, not 15. Post-booster reappearance was seen for most primary-vaccination clones (about 96% CD4, around 90% CD8).

Production of TCR cDNA was by 5'RACE template switching, which also added a universal primer site and UMIs. TCRdb recomputed calls from the 5' RACE reads with MiXCR, one row per CDR3 protein. Here the sample spans some 350,000 distinct CDR3 sequences, 9.5% to 13% being singletons. This clonotype was picked up a small number of times. What it binds is unknown. The germline gives CDR1 DFQATT, CDR2 SNEGSKA (reference sequence). The CDR3 has 12 residues. The V end was cut by 3 bases, the J end by 2 bases, with 8 bases between. The source is a man between 18 and 35 years old who received the YFV17D yellow fever vaccine. Sequencing used PBMCs, obtained on the day of the first yellow fever vaccination. The V call is TRBV20-1, the J call TRBJ2-7; D perhaps matches TRBD2 (6 bases). CDR3 sequence (DNA): TGCAGTGCTAGGGGGGGTACCTACGAGCAGTACTTC. Translated: CSARGGTYEQYF.